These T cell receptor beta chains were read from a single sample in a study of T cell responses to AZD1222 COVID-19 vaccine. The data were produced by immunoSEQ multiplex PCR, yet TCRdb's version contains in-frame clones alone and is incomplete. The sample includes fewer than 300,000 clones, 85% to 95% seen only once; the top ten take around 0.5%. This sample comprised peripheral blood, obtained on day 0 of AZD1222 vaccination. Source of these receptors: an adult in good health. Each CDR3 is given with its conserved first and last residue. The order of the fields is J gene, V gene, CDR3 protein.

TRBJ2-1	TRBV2	CASGLGSYNEQFF
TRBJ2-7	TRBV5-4	CASRSSGRSYEQYF
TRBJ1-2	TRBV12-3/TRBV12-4	CASSFGYADYTF
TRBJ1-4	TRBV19	CASSSERDAATNEKLFF
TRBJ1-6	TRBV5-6	CASSLGGGNSPLHF
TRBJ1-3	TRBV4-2	CASSQGRAGNTIYF
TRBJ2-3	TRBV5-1	CASSPSRGTDTQYF
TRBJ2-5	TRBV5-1	CASSFRGREIETQYF
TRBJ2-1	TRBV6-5	CASRRTGNNEQFF
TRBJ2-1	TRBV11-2	CASSLGRRIEQFF
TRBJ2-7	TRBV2	CASIGAPSGSYEQYF
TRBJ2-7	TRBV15	CATSRVARTGNYEQYF
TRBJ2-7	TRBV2	CASSLKYEQYF
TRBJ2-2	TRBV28	CATQDRSATGELFF
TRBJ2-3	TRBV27	CASSFGRVGLAGETDTQYF
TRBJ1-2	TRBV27	CASGSPLGTNYGYTF
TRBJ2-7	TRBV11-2	CATGTGASYEQYF
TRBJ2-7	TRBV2	CASSATSGGPGEQYF
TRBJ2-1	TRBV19	CASSILTGVISGSSYNEQFF
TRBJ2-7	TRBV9	CASSVRDEQYF
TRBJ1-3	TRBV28	CASRQGQASGNTIYF
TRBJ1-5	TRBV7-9	CASSRGDNQPQHF
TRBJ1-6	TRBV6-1	CASSEAPSYNSPLHF
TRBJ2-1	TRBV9	CASSVWGPKFF
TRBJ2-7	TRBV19	CASSPSAGVSYEQYF
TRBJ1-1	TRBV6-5	CASSPGGGGRAFF
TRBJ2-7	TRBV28	CASSLTGGSYEQYF
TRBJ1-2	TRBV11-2	CASSLVQVYGYTF
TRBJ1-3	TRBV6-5	CASSYSRTGRNTIYF
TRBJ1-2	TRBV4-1	CASSQDRAIRDYGYTF
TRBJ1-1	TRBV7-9	CASSQVGGQGISEAFF
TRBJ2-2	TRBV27	CASSLRRTPGELFF
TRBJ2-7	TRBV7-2	CASSGLAGGGEQYF
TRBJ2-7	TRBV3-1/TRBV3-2	CASSPRSGTGSYEQYF
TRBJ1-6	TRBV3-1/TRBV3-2	CASSRDRGRKKRPYNSPLHF
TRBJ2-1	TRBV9	CASSLRAGAVHNEQFF
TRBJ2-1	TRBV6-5	CASSYGTSGLKFF
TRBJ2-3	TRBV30	CAWSVWGNTDTQYF
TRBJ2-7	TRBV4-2	CASSQDLIYEQYF
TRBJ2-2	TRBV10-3	CATGTSWGTGELFF
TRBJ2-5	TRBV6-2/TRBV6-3	CASSSRGPETQYF
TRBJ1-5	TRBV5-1	CASSLAGLNQPQHF
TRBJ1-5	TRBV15	CATSRTGTGDSNQPQHF
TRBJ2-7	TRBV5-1	CASSSTAYEQYF
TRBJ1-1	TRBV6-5	CASGRGARTEAFF
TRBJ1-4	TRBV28	CASNSWNLNEKLFF
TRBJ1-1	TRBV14	CASRQAPGTEAFF
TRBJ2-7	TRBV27	CASSFRVESSYEQYF
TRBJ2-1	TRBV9	CASSPGTLYNEQFF
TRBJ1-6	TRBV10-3	CAISDGDRGGNSPLHF
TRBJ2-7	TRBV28	CASSLPEYEQYF